This TCR beta chain was recorded in a study of T cell changes during pregnancy in multiple sclerosis. The CDR3 consists of 13 residues. Unmatched junction bases numbered 5, after V lost 3 bases and J lost 7 bases. CDR1 KGHSH and CDR2 LQKENI come from the germline V gene. The assay was immunoSEQ multiplex PCR, and TCRdb's table has in-frame clones only and misses some. The sample consists of 13,000 to 15,000 clones, approximately 93% of them appearing once. The genes are TRBV18 and TRBJ1-1; 7 bases are shared with TRBD1. The TCR originated in a female donor in good health, enrolled as a control in a pregnancy study. The sample here was peripheral blood, taken in the second trimester of pregnancy. The CDR3 nucleotides read TGTGCCAGCTCACCCTCGACAGGGAGTGAAGCTTTCTTT. Translating it yields CASSPSTGSEAFF.